Listed below are T cell receptor beta chains from one sample, sequenced in a study of cytomegalovirus exposure and HLA in healthy donors. Repertoires were generated with immunoSEQ multiplex PCR, while TCRdb's copy carries only in-frame clones and drops some. The sample has about 190,000 clones, roughly four fifths seen once. The sample taken for sequencing was PBMCs. The receptors here all came from a woman aged 18-29 years in good health and CMV-seronegative. Each CDR3 is given with its conserved first and last residue. Each record gives: J gene, clone size, V gene, D gene, CDR3 DNA, CDR3 protein. D genes are given only for firm matches. Rows may omit the clone size; those that give it use once, few, many or a size class.

TRBJ2-7,.,TRBV9,TRBD1,TGTGCCAGCAGCGTAGAAGGGGGACAGGGGCAGCCCGAGCAGTACTTC,CASSVEGGQGQPEQYF
TRBJ2-7,.,TRBV28,.,TGTGCCAGCAGCGAGGGGGGGATTTACGAGCAGTACTTC,CASSEGGIYEQYF
TRBJ1-5,.,TRBV19,TRBD1,TGTGCCAGTAGTATCACAGGGGTAGGTCCCTATAGCAATCAGCCCCAGCATTTT,CASSITGVGPYSNQPQHF
TRBJ1-5,few,TRBV6-5,.,TGTGCCAGCAGTACCGGACAGAATCAGCCCCAGCATTTT,CASSTGQNQPQHF
TRBJ2-7,once,TRBV10-2,.,TGCGCCAGCACCTCCGGGGCAGGGGAATTGTTGGGCTCCTACGAGCAGTACTTC,CASTSGAGELLGSYEQYF
TRBJ1-5,few,TRBV6-6,.,TGTGCCAGCAGTCACCCGGGGGGCAATCAGCCCCAGCATTTT,CASSHPGGNQPQHF
TRBJ2-1,.,TRBV6-1,TRBD1,TGTGCCAGCAGTGCGGACAGGGATTCGAATGAGCAGTTCTTC,CASSADRDSNEQFF
TRBJ2-3,.,TRBV6-5,TRBD1,TGTGCCAGCAGGATCAGGGGGTCTAGCACAGATACGCAGTATTTT,CASRIRGSSTDTQYF
TRBJ2-7,.,TRBV6-4,.,TGTGCCAGAGACTACTCCGCCTACGAGCAGTACTTC,CARDYSAYEQYF
TRBJ2-3,.,TRBV15,.,TGTGCCACCAGCAGAGTTACGGGGGTGACAGATACGCAGTATTTT,CATSRVTGVTDTQYF
TRBJ2-3,.,TRBV19,TRBD1,TGTGCCAGTAGTAGGGGACAGGGAGGGGATACGCAGTATTTT,CASSRGQGGDTQYF
TRBJ1-2,.,TRBV7-9,.,TGTGCCAGCAGCTTAGGAGGCTCGGACTATGGCTACACCTTC,CASSLGGSDYGYTF
TRBJ1-5,.,TRBV11-2,.,TGTGCCAGCAGCTCCAGCCCCAACAGCCGGGGTCAGCCCCAGCATTTT,CASSSSPNSRGQPQHF
TRBJ2-7,.,TRBV18,TRBD2,TGTGCCAGCTCACCAGGGTCCACTAGCGGGAACCACGAGCAGTACTTC,CASSPGSTSGNHEQYF
TRBJ2-1,.,TRBV6-1,.,TGTGCCAGCAGTGAAACAAACAGGGAACCTTGGAATGAGCAGTTCTTC,CASSETNREPWNEQFF
TRBJ1-2,.,TRBV21-1,.,TGTGCCAGCAGCAAAGCAAGGGGGAACATCTATGGCTACACCTTC,CASSKARGNIYGYTF
TRBJ1-6,.,TRBV28,TRBD1,TGTGCCAGCACTCCCACATCCGGGACAGTTATAGGGAATTCACCCCTCCACTTT,CASTPTSGTVIGNSPLHF
TRBJ2-1,.,TRBV6-5,.,TGTGCCAGCAGTTCTCCGGGAAGCTCCTACAATGAGCAGTTCTTC,CASSSPGSSYNEQFF
TRBJ1-3,.,TRBV6-6,.,TGTGCCAGCAGCCCAGGGGATGGAAACACCATATATTTT,CASSPGDGNTIYF
TRBJ1-6,.,TRBV29-1,.,TGCAGCGTTGCCAGCGGGAGTAATTCACCCCTCCACTTT,CSVASGSNSPLHF
TRBJ1-2,.,TRBV18,.,TGTGCCAGCTCACCCGGCGGGGCCGGGGCTAACTATGGCTACACCTTC,CASSPGGAGANYGYTF
TRBJ2-5,.,TRBV27,TRBD2,TGTGCCAGCAGTGGAATAGCGGGTATACTGGAGACCCAGTACTTC,CASSGIAGILETQYF
TRBJ1-2,.,TRBV2,.,TGTGCCAGCAGGGGGACACCGAATGGCTACACCTTC,CASRGTPNGYTF
TRBJ1-6,.,TRBV19,.,TGTGCCAGTAGTATAGGAGGATCGAACTCCTATAATTCACCCCTCCACTTT,CASSIGGSNSYNSPLHF
TRBJ2-7,.,TRBV28,.,TGTGCCAGCAGTGACAGTTACTCCCACTACGAGCAGTACTTC,CASSDSYSHYEQYF
TRBJ1-2,.,TRBV9,.,TGTGCCAGCAGCGTACAGGGTACAGCTAACTATGGCTACACCTTC,CASSVQGTANYGYTF
TRBJ1-3,.,TRBV9,.,TGTGCCAGCAGCGTAGAAGGAGGGTTGGCTGGAAACACCATATATTTT,CASSVEGGLAGNTIYF
TRBJ1-2,.,TRBV7-9,TRBD1,TGTGCCAGCAGCGGACAGGGGGCACCCATAAACTATGGCTACACCTTC,CASSGQGAPINYGYTF
TRBJ1-1,.,TRBV4-1,TRBD1,TGCGCCAGCTCCGGGACAGAGAACACTGAAGCTTTCTTT,CASSGTENTEAFF
TRBJ1-3,.,TRBV7-9,TRBD1,TGTGCCAGCTTCGGTCTTCGGGACAGCGAGATAGGAAACACCATATATTTT,CASFGLRDSEIGNTIYF
TRBJ2-7,.,TRBV2,.,TGTGCCAGCAGGTCGCAGGGGGGATCCTACGAGCAGTACTTC,CASRSQGGSYEQYF
TRBJ1-4,.,TRBV30,.,TGTGCCTGGAGTGTGGCGAAAGAGGCAGAAAAACTGTTTTTT,CAWSVAKEAEKLFF
TRBJ2-7,few,TRBV10-3,TRBD1,TGTGCCATCAGGGACAGGGGGTACGAGCAGTACTTC,CAIRDRGYEQYF
TRBJ2-5,.,TRBV7-6,.,TGTGCCAGCAGCTTAGTCTGGGAGGAGACCCAGTACTTC,CASSLVWEETQYF
TRBJ1-4,few,TRBV15,.,TGTGCCACCAGCAGAGATCGGGGAGGAAAACTGTTTTTT,CATSRDRGGKLFF
TRBJ1-3,.,TRBV4-2,.,TGTGCCAGCAGCCAAGTGGCGGGAAGATCTGGAAACACCATATATTTT,CASSQVAGRSGNTIYF
TRBJ1-5,.,TRBV19,.,TGTGCCAGTAGTATAATGACAGAACCCAATCAGCCCCAGCATTTT,CASSIMTEPNQPQHF
TRBJ2-2,few,TRBV5-1,TRBD2,TGCGCCAGCAGCAAACTAGCGGCGAACACCGGGGAGCTGTTTTTT,CASSKLAANTGELFF
TRBJ2-1,once,TRBV13,TRBD2,TGTGCCAGCAGCTTAGAGCATCTAGCGGGGGCGACGTACAATGAGCAGTTCTTC,CASSLEHLAGATYNEQFF
TRBJ2-7,.,TRBV28,.,TGTGCCAGCAGTTTATTCGGTAGTATATACGAGCAGTACTTC,CASSLFGSIYEQYF
TRBJ1-1,.,TRBV23-1,.,TGCGCCAGCACTCAGGGGAGAGGAATGACTGAAGCTTTCTTT,CASTQGRGMTEAFF
TRBJ1-3,.,TRBV2,.,TGTGCCAGCAGTACGCTCGGGGGAGGTGGAAACACCATATATTTT,CASSTLGGGGNTIYF
TRBJ1-1,.,TRBV28,TRBD1,TGTGCCAGCAGTTTAGAGGGGGGAGGCAGGGGGCCTTTCTTT,CASSLEGGGRGPFF
TRBJ1-1,.,TRBV5-1,.,TGCGCCAGCAGCTTGTTGGTGGTCCCGGGGTTGAACACTGAAGCTTTCTTT,CASSLLVVPGLNTEAFF
TRBJ1-2,.,TRBV28,.,TGTGCCAGCAGTACATCCAGGGGCTACACCTTC,CASSTSRGYTF
TRBJ1-1,.,TRBV5-6,.,TGTGCCAGCAGCTTCCGGGGTGAAGCTTTCTTT,CASSFRGEAFF
TRBJ2-3,.,TRBV29-1,TRBD2,TGCAGCGTCTCCCAGGGGGATAGCGGGAGTGGTACGCAGTATTTT,CSVSQGDSGSGTQYF
TRBJ2-7,.,TRBV29-1,.,TGCAGCGTTATTGTGGCAGGGATGAACTACGAGCAGTACTTC,CSVIVAGMNYEQYF
TRBJ2-7,.,TRBV27,TRBD1,TGTGCCAGCAGCCACGACAGGGGGAGCTCCTACGAGCAGTACTTC,CASSHDRGSSYEQYF
TRBJ2-7,.,TRBV13,TRBD2,TGTGCCAGCACGGATAGCGGGACGTCCTACGAGCAGTACTTC,CASTDSGTSYEQYF
TRBJ1-5,.,TRBV10-3,TRBD1,TGTGCCATCAGTGAGAACACCAGGGGGGACAATCAGCCCCAGCATTTT,CAISENTRGDNQPQHF
TRBJ2-1,.,TRBV5-1,TRBD2,TGCGCCAGCAGCTCCGCCGGGACTAGCGGGAGGACCTTATTTTACAATGAGCAGTTCTTC,CASSSAGTSGRTLFYNEQFF
TRBJ2-1,.,TRBV19,TRBD1,TGTGCCAGTACCCCCTTCGGGACAGGGCAATACAATGAGCAGTTCTTC,CASTPFGTGQYNEQFF
TRBJ2-1,.,TRBV5-1,.,TGCGCCAGCAGCTCTGGGACTGTCGACTCCTACAATGAGCAGTTCTTC,CASSSGTVDSYNEQFF
TRBJ1-1,once,TRBV28,.,TGTGCCAGCAGTCCATATTCCGACAGGACTGAAGCTTTCTTT,CASSPYSDRTEAFF
TRBJ1-2,.,TRBV7-2,.,TGTGCCAGCAGCTTGCACCTCCGGGCCGGGGAAAGCACCTTC,CASSLHLRAGESTF
TRBJ2-1,.,TRBV6-1,.,TGTGCCAGCAGTGAGCTCTTGACTCGCTCGGGGATGCCCTACAATGAGCAGTTCTTC,CASSELLTRSGMPYNEQFF
TRBJ2-7,.,TRBV2,TRBD1,TGTGCCAGCAGTGCCCAGGGGGCTGGCGAGCAGTACTTC,CASSAQGAGEQYF
TRBJ2-1,.,TRBV5-1,TRBD2,TGCGCCAGCAGCGTGGGACTAGCGGTTTACAATGAGCAGTTCTTC,CASSVGLAVYNEQFF
TRBJ1-6,.,TRBV25-1,TRBD1,TGTGCCAGCAGTGAAGGGGGCAGGGGGCAGGATTCACCCCTCCACTTT,CASSEGGRGQDSPLHF